One and the same sample provided the 21 T cell receptor beta chains below, sequenced in a study of blood T cell repertoires in COVID-19. Some clones are missing from TCRdb's copy, which holds only in-frame ones; the method was immunoSEQ multiplex PCR. The table has about 230,000 clones, 70% to 90% seen once; the top ten hold roughly 12%. Material: peripheral blood. These receptors were obtained from a man aged 50 or older with COVID-19, enrolled during active disease.

Note on this clone: The junction does not match germline at one end; this may be a read error. This CDR3 is CASSPPLRGSHF. CDR3 DNA sequence: TGTGCCAGCAGCCCCCCCCTTAGGGGATCTCACTTC. The chain carries TRBV3-1 (or the pseudogene TRBV3-2) and TRBJ1-2; D is perhaps TRBD1 (5 bases). Germline V lookup: CDR1 LGHDT, CDR2 YNNKEL (reference sequence). The CDR3 loop spans 12 amino acids.

J is TRBJ2-7 and V is TRBV5-1; 7 bases match TRBD2. Germline V gene data show CDR1 as SGHRS and CDR2 as YFSETQ. V lost 2 bases and J lost 0; bases outside the gene matches: 5. The CDR3 spans 15 residues. DNA for the CDR3: TGCGCCAGCAGCTTAACGTCTAGCGGCTCCTACGAGCAGTACTTC. The encoded protein is CASSLTSSGSYEQYF.

The chain has TRBV6-1 and TRBJ2-5; possibly TRBD2 for D (6 bases). Germline CDR1 MNHNS, CDR2 SASEGT. Trimming removed 1 base at V and 5 bases at J, with 14 bases between. The length of the CDR3 is 15 residues. CDR3 nucleotide sequence: TGTGCCAGCAGTGAAGTTGGCGGGGCGCGGGAGACCCAGTACTTC. Its translation is CASSEVGGARETQYF.

The chain links TRBV28 to TRBJ2-1, with D possibly being TRBD2 (6 bases). The CDR3 length is 15 residues. The germline V gene has CDR1 MDHEN and CDR2 SYDVKM. Trimming stripped 6 bases from V and 3 bases from J, with 15 bases between. The CDR3 DNA reads TGTGCCAGCAGGTCCGGGACGGGAGACTACAATGAGCAGTTCTTC. It codes for CASRSGTGDYNEQFF. The entire variable domain, with the rest obtained from reference TRBV28 and TRBJ2-1, is as follows: DVKVTQSSRYLVKRTGEKVFLECVQDMDHENMFWYRQDPGLGLRLIYFSYDVKMKEKGDIPEGYSVSREKKERFSLILESASTNQTSMYLCASRSGTGDYNEQFFGPGTRLTVL.

This chain links TRBV25-1 with TRBJ1-4, with 7 bases fitting TRBD1. From germline, CDR1 is MGHDK and CDR2 SYGVNS. V trimming: 1 base; J trimming: 15 bases; junction bases outside the gene matches: 8. The CDR3 length is 13 residues. CDR3 DNA: TGTGCCAGCAGTGAATTGGAAGGGGGCGGGTTGTTTTTT. Translating it yields CASSELEGGGLFF.

This clone was observed a few times. CDR3 region: CASRFGTGGEQYF. CDR3 bases: TGTGCCAGCAGGTTTGGGACAGGGGGCGAGCAGTACTTC. The V gene is TRBV2, the J gene TRBJ2-7; 11 bases agree with TRBD1. After removal of 6 bases from V and 6 bases from J, the junction contained 4 bases not matched to a gene. The CDR3 contains 13 residues. Germline values: CDR1 SNHLY, CDR2 FYNNEI. The entire variable domain, with the rest obtained from reference TRBV2 and TRBJ2-7, is as follows: EPEVTQTPSHQVTQMGQEVILRCVPISNHLYFYWYRQILGQKVEFLVSFYNNEISEKSEIFDDQFSVERPDGSNFTLKIRSTKLEDSAMYFCASRFGTGGEQYFGPGTRLTVT.

In its sample, this clone was seen once. The chain uses TRBV29-1 and TRBJ2-3; the match to TRBD2 covers 7 bases. Germline CDR1 is SQVTM and CDR2 is ANQGSEA. CDR3 length: 14 amino acids. V shed 3 bases, J shed 2 bases, and the junction held 5 bases outside the gene matches. CDR3 protein: CSVERSGNTDTQYF. DNA of the CDR3: TGCAGCGTTGAGAGGAGCGGGAACACAGATACGCAGTATTTT.

The V and J genes are TRBV9 and TRBJ2-5, with 7 bases aligning to TRBD1. V was pared by 3 bases and J by 1 base, with 3 bases of the junction left unmatched. In germline, CDR1 is SGDLS, CDR2 YYNGEE. This CDR3 comprises 14 residues. The CDR3 protein is CASSADRVQETQYF. The DNA of the CDR3 is TGTGCCAGCAGCGCTGACAGGGTCCAAGAGACCCAGTACTTC.

The chain uses TRBV19 and TRBJ1-3; D is ambiguous. Per the germline V gene, CDR1 is LNHDA and CDR2 is SQIVND (reference sequence). Trimming stripped 5 bases from V and 0 bases from J, with 14 bases between. The CDR3 spans 16 residues. The CDR3 coding sequence is TGTGCCAGTAGTGGAGCGGACGTTGCCTCTGGAAACACCATATATTTT. As protein: CASSGADVASGNTIYF.

This chain uses TRBV5-1 with TRBJ2-2; unclear D gene. From germline, CDR1 is SGHRS and CDR2 YFSETQ. The CDR3 contains 14 residues. V gave up 4 bases and J gave up 8 bases, with 15 bases separating them. The CDR3 DNA reads as TGCGCCAGCAGCCTGACCCGCGGATCTGGGGAGCTGTTTTTT. Encoded protein: CASSLTRGSGELFF.

The chain links TRBV3-1 (or the pseudogene TRBV3-2) to TRBJ1-6, with D hard to call. The CDR3 length is 17 residues. Per the germline V gene, CDR1 is LGHDT and CDR2 is YNNKEL (reference sequence). V lost 5 bases and J lost 5, with 19 bases in between. The CDR3: CASSEVNPIHHNSPLHF. The CDR3 DNA sequence: TGTGCCAGCAGCGAAGTGAATCCCATACATCATAATTCACCCCTCCACTTT.

The V gene is TRBV4-1, the J gene TRBJ1-6, with D possibly matching TRBD1 (5 bases). CDR1 is MGHRA and CDR2 is YSYEKL in the germline V gene. Trimming removed 3 bases at V and 4 bases at J, with 7 bases between. This CDR3 has 14 residues. The CDR3 reads CASSHDSYNSPLHF. As DNA, the CDR3 is TGCGCCAGCAGCCACGACAGTTATAATTCACCCCTCCACTTT.

This chain uses TRBV15 with TRBJ1-1, with D possibly matching TRBD1 (6 bases). Germline V gene lookup returns CDR1 LNHNV and CDR2 YYDKDF (reference sequence). V lost 5 bases to trimming and J lost 3 bases, with 13 bases between them. CDR3 length equals 14 residues. The CDR3 sequence: CATSGARTDTEAFF. CDR3 bases: TGTGCCACCAGCGGTGCAAGGACAGACACTGAAGCTTTCTTT.

The chain carries TRBV28 and TRBJ2-3; 8 bases are shared with TRBD2. With 10 bases clipped from V and 7 bases from J, the junction kept 10 bases outside the gene matches. Per germline, CDR1 MDHEN and CDR2 SYDVKM. The CDR3 length is 13 residues. The CDR3 sequence: CAIGGAILYTQYF. The CDR3 DNA sequence: TGTGCCATCGGGGGGGCCATATTATATACGCAGTATTTT.

The rearrangement joins TRBV4-1 to TRBJ1-5; D is uncertain. The V and J ends lost 0 bases and 7 bases respectively, with 10 bases between them. This CDR3 contains 14 residues. The germline CDR1 and CDR2 sequences are MGHRA and YSYEKL. As DNA, the CDR3 is TGCGCCAGCAGCCAAGAACAGTCCGGACAGCCCCAGCATTTT. The encoded protein is CASSQEQSGQPQHF.

This clone was recorded once. This chain connects TRBV28 to TRBJ1-5; possibly TRBD1 for D (5 bases). Germline loops: CDR1 MDHEN, CDR2 SYDVKM. The CDR3 sequence is 16 residues long. The ends were cut back, 6 bases at V and 0 bases at J, with 15 bases in the middle. The CDR3 nucleotides are TGTGCCAGCAGCGCCGGGAGGGGATATAGCAATCAGCCCCAGCATTTT. The encoded protein is CASSAGRGYSNQPQHF.

V usage is TRBV18 and J usage is TRBJ1-2, with 8 bases identical to TRBD1. Germline values: CDR1 KGHSH, CDR2 LQKENI. The CDR3 has 12 residues. V was pared by 6 bases and J by 7 bases, with 4 bases of the junction left unmatched. The CDR3 here is CASSPDRGGYTF. The CDR3 bases are TGTGCCAGCTCGCCAGACAGGGGTGGCTACACCTTC.

V gene TRBV7-9 combines with J gene TRBJ1-2; D ambiguous. Trimming took 5 bases from V and 2 from J, leaving 15 bases between them. This CDR3 is 15 amino acids long. Germline CDR1 SEHNR, CDR2 FQNEAQ (reference sequence). CDR3 bases: TGTGCCAGCAGCGCCCAGACGGGTGGGAACTATGGCTACACCTTC. Its protein product is CASSAQTGGNYGYTF. Full variable domain (rest looked up from reference TRBV7-9 and TRBJ1-2): DTGVSQNPRHKITKRGQNVTFRCDPISEHNRLYWYRQTLGQGPEFLTYFQNEAQLEKSRLLSDRFSAERPKGSFSTLEIQRTEQGDSAMYLCASSAQTGGNYGYTFGSGTRLTVV.

The V gene is TRBV7-6, the J gene TRBJ1-4, with D possibly matching TRBD1 (5 bases). The CDR3 consists of 15 residues. V was pared by 1 base and J by 5 bases, with 11 bases between. Germline values: CDR1 SGHVS, CDR2 FNYEAQ. The chain's CDR3 is CASSLGKGLNEKLFF. The DNA of the CDR3 is TGTGCCAGCAGCTTAGGAAAGGGGTTGAATGAAAAACTGTTTTTT.

The chain combines TRBV9 with TRBJ2-7; D may be TRBD2 (6 bases). CDR3 size: 14 residues. V lost 4 bases and J 4 bases, leaving 15 bases between the germline ends. The V gene's germline CDR1 is SGDLS and CDR2 YYNGEE. CDR3 coding DNA: TGTGCCAGCAGCCCGGGACTGAGCAGATACGAGCAGTACTTC. The encoded protein is CASSPGLSRYEQYF.

The chain recombines TRBV4-2 with TRBJ2-1; 9 nucleotides align to TRBD2. There are 21 residues in the CDR3. The junction had 15 bases not matched to a gene; V was cut back by 0 bases and J by 0 bases. Looked up from germline, CDR1 is LGHNA and CDR2 is YNFKEQ. Here the CDR3 DNA reads TGTGCCAGCAGCCAAGATCGGGGCGGGAGGGCTTCATTAGGCTCCTACAATGAGCAGTTCTTC. Protein: CASSQDRGGRASLGSYNEQFF.